These 20 T cell receptor beta chains came from one sample sequenced in a study of blood T cells in healthy people across ages. Combining a sample-barcoded 5' primer with a J-beta primer mix, a second PCR ran for about 7 to 11 cycles. TCRdb reprocessed the 5' RACE reads with MiXCR, giving one entry per CDR3 protein. The sample shows 580,000 or so distinct CDR3 sequences, around half of them seen only once. The sample consisted of blood. These receptors came from an elderly man in good health.

This clonotype showed up many times. The rearrangement links TRBV29-1 to TRBJ2-3, with D possibly being TRBD1 (6 bases). V lost 6 bases and J 4 bases, leaving 11 bases between the germline ends. Germline CDR1 reads SQVTM; CDR2 reads ANQGSEA. This CDR3 has 12 amino acids. CDR3 nucleotide sequence: TGCAGCGTCGGCTCAGGGGCAGATACGCAGTATTTT. This sequence encodes CSVGSGADTQYF.

The chain carries TRBV20-1 and TRBJ2-3; D is possibly TRBD2 (5 bases). Germline CDR1 reads DFQATT; CDR2 reads SNEGSKA (reference sequence). Trimming removed 1 base from V and 5 bases from J, with 16 bases in between. The CDR3 covers 15 residues. CDR3 protein: CSARGETAGVDTQYF. CDR3 DNA: TGCAGTGCTAGAGGGGAGACGGCTGGGGTAGATACGCAGTATTTT.

The rearrangement uses TRBV29-1 and TRBJ2-1; 7 bases map to TRBD2. The end of the DNA fits TRBJ2-7 better, so the J call may be wrong. The V gene's germline CDR1 is SQVTM and CDR2 ANQGSEA. The CDR3 covers 12 residues. The CDR3 coding sequence is TGCAGCGTTGGACTAGCCGACAATGAGCAGTACTTC. This translates into CSVGLADNEQYF.

This clonotype has at least ten counts. The gene calls are TRBV6-5 and TRBJ2-7; D gene uncertain. The CDR3 spans 12 residues. Trimming took 0 bases from V and 6 from J, leaving 6 bases between them. CDR1 and CDR2 (germline): MNHEY, SVGAGI. The CDR3 nucleotides read TGTGCCAGCAGTTACTCTCGGGCCGAGCAGTACTTC. Translated: CASSYSRAEQYF.

The chain links TRBV21-1 to TRBJ2-1; the D segment call TRBD1 is taken from the table without a DNA check. TRBV21-1 is assigned pseudogene status. This CDR3 has 16 amino acids. The CDR3 here is CASSGWDSRPYNEQFF. The CDR3 DNA is TGTGCCAGCAGCGGATGGGACAGCCGACCCTACAATGAGCAGTTCTTC.

The chain uses TRBV25-1 and TRBJ2-7, with D unresolved. The V end lost 3 bases, the J end lost 0 bases, and 6 bases lay between the germline ends. The CDR3 has 13 amino acids. Germline CDR1 reads MGHDK; CDR2 reads SYGVNS. Written as DNA, the CDR3 is TGTGCCAGCAGTGACAGGAGCTCCTACGAGCAGTACTTC. Amino acid sequence: CASSDRSSYEQYF.

The gene calls are TRBV6-5 and TRBJ1-6; D not resolved. CDR1 is MNHEY and CDR2 is SVGAGI in the germline V gene. V was shortened by 6 bases and J by 5 bases, with 2 bases between the two germline ends. This CDR3 spans 11 amino acids. CDR3: CASRNNSPLHF. The CDR3 DNA reads TGTGCCAGCAGGAATAATTCACCCCTCCACTTT.

The V call is TRBV4-3, the J call TRBJ2-7, with TRBD2 matching 7 bases. The CDR3 length is 14 residues. Trimming removed 0 bases from V and 6 bases from J; junction bases left unmatched: 5. Germline assignment: CDR1 LGHNA and CDR2 YSLEER. CDR3 in DNA: TGCGCCAGCAGCCAAGATTTACTAGCGTTCGAGCAGTACTTC. It is translated as CASSQDLLAFEQYF.

Many counts were recorded for this clonotype. The chain recombines TRBV4-1 with TRBJ2-1; TRBD2 matches 12 bases. The J segment lost 9 bases and the V segment lost 1 base, leaving 10 bases of the junction unmatched. The CDR3 loop spans 17 amino acids. Germline V gene sequence: CDR1 MGHRA, CDR2 YSYEKL. The CDR3 DNA reads as TGCGCCAGCAGCCAAGGTATCGCTAGCGGGGGGGCCGGTGAGCAGTTCTTC. Amino acid sequence: CASSQGIASGGAGEQFF.

The chain joins TRBV10-3 to TRBJ2-3; D is perhaps TRBD1 (5 bases). This CDR3 is built from 13 residues. Germline V lookup: CDR1 ENHRY, CDR2 SYGVKD. The V gene lost 4 bases and the J gene lost 0 bases, with 5 bases spanning the gap. The CDR3 nucleotides read TGTGCCATCAGTGCAGGGAGCACAGATACGCAGTATTTT. Translation: CAISAGSTDTQYF.

This clonotype was seen only a few times. J is TRBJ2-3 and V is TRBV4-1, with TRBD2 matching over 7 bases. V lost 0 bases, J lost 3 bases, and 6 bases stayed unmatched. CDR1 and CDR2 from the germline V gene are MGHRA and YSYEKL. CDR3 size: 16 residues. For the CDR3, the DNA is TGCGCCAGCAGCCAAGATCGGACTAGGGTGACAGATACGCAGTATTTT. It is translated as CASSQDRTRVTDTQYF.

The chain links TRBV7-2 to TRBJ2-1; possibly TRBD2 for D (6 bases). Trimming stripped 4 bases from V and 7 bases from J, with 17 bases between. The CDR3 spans 15 residues. CDR1 SGHTA and CDR2 FQGNSA come from the germline V gene. The CDR3 spells CASSCSPSVRNEQFF. CDR3 bases: TGTGCCAGCAGCTGCTCGCCTAGCGTTAGGAATGAGCAGTTCTTC.

This clonotype has just a few counts. The chain joins TRBV4-2 to TRBJ2-7; 13 positions match TRBD2. Germline V gives CDR1 LGHNA, CDR2 YNFKEQ. V lost 3 bases to trimming and J lost 0 bases; unmatched junction nucleotides: 2. There are 16 residues in the CDR3. This CDR3 is CASSQGTSGASYEQYF. CDR3 sequence (DNA): TGTGCCAGCAGCCAGGGGACTAGCGGGGCCTCCTACGAGCAGTACTTC.

Concerning this clonotype itself: A read error may explain this, as a much larger clone is one base away. The rearrangement uses TRBV29-1 and TRBJ2-1; 10 bases match TRBD2. Unmatched junction bases numbered 12, after V lost 8 bases and J lost 8 bases. CDR3 length: 14 amino acids. Germline-derived CDR1 and CDR2 are SQVTM and ANQGSEA. The CDR3 protein is CSIGRTSGTDEQFF. In nucleotides, the CDR3 is TGCAGCATAGGGAGGACTAGCGGTACCGATGAGCAGTTCTTC.

On this clonotype: A junction boundary mismatches the germline segment, possibly from a read error. The chain uses TRBV7-2 and TRBJ2-1; 9 bases align to TRBD2. The CDR3 consists of 14 residues. Germline V CDR1 and CDR2: SGHTA, FQGNSA. The CDR3 sequence is CASSPSGDGNEEFF. DNA for the CDR3: TGTGCCAGCAGCCCTAGCGGGGATGGCAATGAGGAGTTCTTC. The full variable domain, rest sourced from reference TRBV7-2 and TRBJ2-1, is GAGVSQSPSNKVTEKGKDVELRCDPISGHTALYWYRQSLGQGLEFLIYFQGNSAPDKSGLPSDRFSAERTGGSVSTLTIQRTQQEDSAVYLCASSPSGDGNEEFFGPGTRLTVL.

This clonotype showed up just a few times. The J gene is TRBJ2-5, the V gene TRBV4-1; tentatively, D is TRBD2 (6 bases). CDR3 length: 14 residues. The germline V gene has CDR1 MGHRA and CDR2 YSYEKL. The V gene lost 5 bases and the J gene lost 3 bases, with 13 bases spanning the gap. CDR3 DNA sequence: TGCGCCAGCAGCGCACCCGGGAGCAAAGAGACCCAGTACTTC. It codes for CASSAPGSKETQYF.

The chain couples TRBV7-6 to TRBJ2-5, with TRBD2 as a possible D gene (5 bases). The J call is doubtful: the DNA matches TRBJ2-7 better. The germline V gene encodes CDR1 SGHVS and CDR2 FNYEAQ. The length of the CDR3 is 15 residues. The CDR3 sequence: CASSSTRGFLYEQYF. Written as DNA, the CDR3 is TGTGCCAGCAGCTCCACTAGAGGGTTCCTCTACGAGCAGTACTTC.

The rearrangement uses TRBV5-1 and TRBJ1-2; D perhaps matches TRBD1 (6 bases). V was pared by 4 bases and J by 4 bases, with 11 bases between. There are 13 residues in the CDR3. Germline V gene lookup returns CDR1 SGHRS and CDR2 YFSETQ. The CDR3 sequence is CASSTRGLYGYTF. In DNA, the CDR3 is TGCGCCAGCAGCACCAGGGGCCTCTATGGCTACACCTTC. Drawing the rest from reference TRBV5-1 and TRBJ1-2, the complete variable domain is KAGVTQTPRYLIKTRGQQVTLSCSPISGHRSVSWYQQTPGQGLQFLFEYFSETQRNKGNFPGRFSGRQFSNSRSEMNVSTLELGDSALYLCASSTRGLYGYTFGSGTRLTVV.

The rearrangement uses TRBV20-1 and TRBJ2-7, with D maybe TRBD1 (6 bases). The DNA matches TRBJ2-4 better at its end, which makes the J call doubtful. CDR1 is DFQATT and CDR2 is SNEGSKA in the germline V gene (reference sequence). CDR3 length: 15 residues. CDR3 protein: CSARVPGAERNIQYF. In DNA form, the CDR3 reads TGCAGTGCTAGAGTCCCAGGGGCTGAGCGGAACATTCAGTACTTC.

The chain has TRBV5-4 and TRBJ2-7, with D possibly being TRBD2 (6 bases). Trimming left V 0 bases short and J 5 bases short, with 15 bases between. This CDR3 has 15 amino acids. Looked up from germline, CDR1 is SGHNT and CDR2 is YYREEE (reference sequence). Here the CDR3 reads CASSLVRDSVDEQYF. The DNA for the CDR3 is TGTGCCAGCAGCTTGGTGAGGGACTCCGTGGACGAGCAGTACTTC.